The sequence of this TCR beta chain was determined in a study of T cell repertoires and HLA-DP antigens. Sequencing used immunoSEQ multiplex PCR; TCRdb keeps in-frame clones, though not all of them. Among fewer than 75,000 clones listed, 80% were seen once. The CDR3 is made up of 15 amino acids. The V gene end was trimmed by 3 bases and the J gene end by 9 bases; junction bases not matched to a gene: 12. The germline V gene encodes CDR1 GTSNPN and CDR2 SVGIG (reference sequence). This clone appeared once. The antigen remains undetermined. Findings and limits, study-wide: Sorted CD137+ cells had clonality roughly 0.39 against both alloantigens, versus approximately 0.037 pre-culture. Antigen presentation used HeLa cells, with total CD4+ cells responding.

The chain uses TRBV30 and TRBJ2-1; 9 positions match TRBD1. Sequences were obtained from CD4+ T cells from PBMCs. The origin of this receptor is a man aged 55 to 69 in good health and CMV-seronegative. The CDR3 spells CAWRETGGPTGEQFF. Written as DNA, the CDR3 is TGTGCCTGGAGGGAAACAGGGGGCCCCACGGGTGAGCAGTTCTTC.